This entry lists 26 T cell receptor beta chains sequenced from one sample in a study of cytomegalovirus exposure and HLA in healthy donors. Primers included in the PCR were 60 Vbeta and 13 Jbeta primers. Produced via immunoSEQ multiplex PCR; TCRdb's table is partial and in-frame only. The sample shows 65,000 to 75,000 clones, about 70% of them seen only once. The source material was PBMCs. These receptors were taken from a woman under 40 in good health and CMV-seronegative.

The chain is built from TRBV5-4 and TRBJ2-3; D unresolved. Germline lookup yields CDR1 SGHNT and CDR2 YYREEE (reference sequence). The V end was cut by 0 bases, the J end by 0 bases, with 5 bases between. There are 14 residues in the CDR3. In DNA form, the CDR3 reads TGTGCCAGCAGCTTGGACTGGAGCACAGATACGCAGTATTTT. Translation: CASSLDWSTDTQYF.

This clone was counted between two and nine times. The rearrangement links TRBV6-5 to TRBJ1-1; 12 nucleotides line up with TRBD1. Germline values: CDR1 MNHEY, CDR2 SVGAGI. The CDR3 extends over 14 amino acids. V lost 5 bases and J lost 7; bases outside the gene matches: 5. In DNA form, the CDR3 reads TGTGCCAGCAGTGACGGGACAGGGGGCGGTGAAGCTTTCTTT. Protein sequence: CASSDGTGGGEAFF.

This clone occurred a few times. The CDR3 nucleotides are TGTGCCAGCAGCTTGGTCCGGGGTAATGAGCAGTTCTTC. Amino acids: CASSLVRGNEQFF. This chain joins TRBV5-6 and TRBJ2-1, with D perhaps TRBD2 (5 bases). V was clipped by 0 bases and J by 7 bases, with 8 bases between them. Germline CDR1 reads SGHDT; CDR2 reads YYEEEE. The CDR3 is 13 amino acids.

This clone appeared a few times. The chain combines TRBV19 with TRBJ1-6; TRBD1 agrees at 9 bases. This CDR3 has 12 amino acids. Germline V gene sequence: CDR1 LNHDA, CDR2 SQIVND (reference sequence). Trimming took 9 bases from V and 13 from J; bases not matched to a gene: 7. The DNA for the CDR3 is TGTGCCAGCAAACAGGGGGCGCGGCCCCTCCACTTT. It specifies CASKQGARPLHF.

This sequence joins TRBV14 and TRBJ2-1, with D tentatively TRBD2 (7 bases). CDR3 length equals 16 residues. In germline, CDR1 is SGHDN, CDR2 FVKESK. Trimming pared 1 base from V and 1 base from J, leaving 11 bases between. CDR3 DNA: TGTGCCAGCAGCCAAGGGGGGGGGCGGTCCTACAATGAGCAGTTCTTC. Its protein is CASSQGGGRSYNEQFF.

The chain recombines TRBV6-5 with TRBJ2-7; TRBD1 matches 9 bases. V lost 5 bases, J lost 4 bases, and 9 bases stayed unmatched. Germline V gene sequence: CDR1 MNHEY, CDR2 SVGAGI. The CDR3 consists of 15 residues. CDR3 sequence (DNA): TGTGCCAGCAGTGTACAGGGGGCACGGGGGTACGAGCAGTACTTC. This translates into CASSVQGARGYEQYF.

This CDR3 reads CSVALQGAGELFF. The CDR3 region has the DNA TGCAGCGTTGCTCTACAGGGGGCCGGGGAGCTGTTTTTT. This rearrangement joins TRBV29-1 to TRBJ2-2; 8 positions agree with TRBD1. V shed 4 bases, J shed 6 bases, and the junction held 4 bases outside the gene matches. CDR1 is SQVTM and CDR2 is ANQGSEA in the germline V gene. CDR3 length equals 13 residues.

The chain links TRBV5-6 to TRBJ2-3; tentative D call: TRBD2 (6 bases). The CDR3 is 15 amino acids. The germline CDR1 and CDR2 sequences are SGHDT and YYEEEE. The ends were cut back, 0 bases at V and 3 bases at J, with 11 bases in the middle. CDR3 protein: CASSLEEGLTDTQYF. CDR3 coding DNA: TGTGCCAGCAGCTTGGAGGAGGGCCTTACAGATACGCAGTATTTT.

This clone has only one observation. The CDR3 nucleotides are TGTGCCAGCAGTTACTCCCCCTACAACTATGGCTACACCTTC. Protein: CASSYSPYNYGYTF. V usage is TRBV6-5 and J usage is TRBJ1-2; D uncertain. CDR1 is MNHEY, CDR2 SVGAGI, per germline. V lost 0 bases and J 2 bases, leaving 7 bases between the germline ends. The CDR3 covers 14 residues.

The chain couples TRBV2 to TRBJ2-7; weak D call: TRBD1 (6 bases). Germline assignment: CDR1 SNHLY and CDR2 FYNNEI. CDR3 length: 14 amino acids. V shed 6 bases and J shed 1 base, with 13 bases lying between them. CDR3 coding DNA: TGTGCCAGCAGAGTTACGGACAGTTCCTACGAGCAGTACTTC. It encodes CASRVTDSSYEQYF.

Judged by abundance, this clone is medium-sized. The chain combines TRBV6-1 with TRBJ1-2; 8 bases line up with TRBD1. The V gene's germline CDR1 is MNHNS and CDR2 SASEGT. This CDR3 spans 14 amino acids. With 4 bases clipped from V and 8 bases from J, the junction kept 9 bases outside the gene matches. In nucleotides, the CDR3 is TGTGCCAGCAGTGCCAGAGGACAGGGCTACGGCTACACCTTC. This encodes CASSARGQGYGYTF.

V usage is TRBV6-1 and J usage is TRBJ2-6; no clear D gene. The CDR3 loop spans 13 amino acids. The V and J ends lost 8 bases and 1 base respectively, with 6 bases between them. Germline CDR1 MNHNS, CDR2 SASEGT. CDR3: CASEFSGANVLTF. The CDR3 DNA reads TGTGCCAGCGAGTTTTCTGGGGCCAACGTCCTGACTTTC.

V and J are TRBV5-6 and TRBJ1-2, with unresolved D. Per germline, CDR1 SGHDT and CDR2 YYEEEE. Trimming cost V 4 bases and J 8 bases, with 15 bases left between them. The CDR3 loop spans 13 amino acids. For the CDR3, the DNA is TGTGCCAGCAGCCCCAGGCACACCGAGGGCTACACCTTC. Its protein is CASSPRHTEGYTF.

This clone came up a few times. This chain joins TRBV28 and TRBJ1-5; the match to TRBD1 covers 7 bases. The CDR3 loop spans 14 amino acids. The J segment lost 7 bases and the V segment lost 5 bases, leaving 8 bases of the junction unmatched. Germline V gene data show CDR1 as MDHEN and CDR2 as SYDVKM. The CDR3, as DNA: TGTGCCAGCAGTAAAAACAGGGGAGCACAGCCCCAGCATTTT. This encodes CASSKNRGAQPQHF.

The chain links TRBV9 to TRBJ2-5; 8 positions match TRBD2. From germline, CDR1 is SGDLS and CDR2 YYNGEE. The CDR3 extends over 15 amino acids. The junction had 6 bases not matched to a gene; V was cut back by 0 bases and J by 5 bases. The CDR3 is CASSVGTGGHETQYF. The CDR3 DNA sequence: TGTGCCAGCAGCGTAGGGACGGGGGGGCACGAGACCCAGTACTTC.

This chain joins TRBV5-5 and TRBJ2-7, with TRBD1 as a possible D gene (5 bases). The CDR3 sequence is 15 residues long. V gave up 4 bases and J gave up 6 bases, with 20 bases separating them. Germline V gene sequence: CDR1 SGHKS, CDR2 YYEKEE (reference sequence). In nucleotides, the CDR3 is TGTGCCAGCAGCCAAGATTGGACATGGGAAGGCGAGCAGTACTTC. It translates to CASSQDWTWEGEQYF.

The V and J genes are TRBV7-3 and TRBJ2-1; maybe TRBD1 (7 bases). Per the germline V gene, CDR1 is SGHTA and CDR2 is FQGTGA. The CDR3 has 15 amino acids. The V and J ends lost 5 bases and 7 bases respectively, with 18 bases between them. The CDR3 DNA is TGTGCCAGCAGCGCAATCACAGGGGCGGGAAATGAGCAGTTCTTC. Its protein product is CASSAITGAGNEQFF.

This chain joins TRBV11-1 and TRBJ2-3, with 7 bases that match TRBD2. The CDR3 consists of 15 residues. The germline V gene encodes CDR1 SGHAT and CDR2 FQDESV (reference sequence). J gave up 2 bases and V 3 bases, and 5 bases lay outside the gene matches. CDR3 nucleotide sequence: TGTGCCAGCAGCTTTGCTAGCGGTTACACAGATACGCAGTATTTT. Translated, it gives CASSFASGYTDTQYF.

This clone was counted a few times. The chain combines TRBV7-2 with TRBJ2-1; TRBD2 aligns across 14 bases. This CDR3 comprises 16 residues. V gave up 1 base and J gave up 9 bases; unmatched junction bases: 5. Per the germline V gene, CDR1 is SGHTA and CDR2 is FQGNSA. CDR3 bases: TGTGCCAGCAGCTTAGTTGGGACTAGCGGGGGTGGTGAGCAGTTCTTC. As protein: CASSLVGTSGGGEQFF.

The J gene is TRBJ1-1, the V gene TRBV7-2; D is unresolved. The CDR3 length is 14 residues. Trimming pared 1 base from V and 11 bases from J, leaving 17 bases between. CDR1 is SGHTA and CDR2 is FQGNSA in the germline V gene. CDR3 bases: TGTGCCAGCAGCTTAGTCCGGGAGGGTTCCTGGGCTTTCTTT. Translating it yields CASSLVREGSWAFF.

The rearrangement joins TRBV19 to TRBJ1-2; no clear D gene. Germline V gene data show CDR1 as LNHDA and CDR2 as SQIVND (reference sequence). With 4 bases removed from V and 2 bases from J, the gap between germline ends came to 5 bases. The CDR3 length is 12 residues. This CDR3 is CASSRVNYGYTF. The CDR3 DNA is TGTGCCAGTAGTAGAGTAAACTATGGCTACACCTTC.

This chain joins TRBV4-1 and TRBJ2-1; 10 bases agree with TRBD1. With 3 bases clipped from V and 6 bases from J, the junction kept 8 bases outside the gene matches. Germline V gene lookup returns CDR1 MGHRA and CDR2 YSYEKL. The CDR3 loop spans 16 amino acids. DNA for the CDR3: TGCGCCAGCAGCCACCCGGGACAGGGGTCTAGCAATGAGCAGTTCTTC. It codes for CASSHPGQGSSNEQFF.

This clone was counted a few times. The CDR3 DNA reads as TGTGCCAGCAGCTTAGCCCTAACAGGGAGGGGCACTGAAGCTTTCTTT. Translated, it gives CASSLALTGRGTEAFF. The V call is TRBV7-2, the J call TRBJ1-1; D is perhaps TRBD1 (6 bases). In germline, CDR1 is SGHTA, CDR2 FQGNSA. The length of the CDR3 is 16 residues. V gave up 0 bases and J gave up 4 bases, with 15 bases separating them.

This rearrangement joins TRBV5-1 to TRBJ1-1, with D unresolved. Germline loops: CDR1 SGHRS, CDR2 YFSETQ. The CDR3 runs to 13 residues. V lost 2 bases and J lost 3, with 8 bases in between. The CDR3 protein is CASSFDGDTEAFF. CDR3 DNA sequence: TGCGCCAGCAGCTTTGACGGGGACACTGAAGCTTTCTTT.

This clone was detected a few times. DNA for the CDR3: TGTGCCAGCAGCCCGAATCTAAACTATGGCTACACCTTC. Protein product: CASSPNLNYGYTF. V gene TRBV11-2 combines with J gene TRBJ1-2; D is undetermined. The CDR3 runs to 13 residues. Germline V gene sequence: CDR1 SGHAT, CDR2 FQNNGV. V lost 5 bases and J 2 bases, leaving 9 bases between the germline ends.

There are a few counts of this clone. The chain uses TRBV18 and TRBJ1-1; 7 bases are a match to TRBD1. V shed 3 bases, J shed 10 bases, and the junction held 8 bases outside the gene matches. From germline, CDR1 is KGHSH and CDR2 LQKENI. The CDR3 spans 13 residues. The CDR3 region has the DNA TGTGCCAGCTCACCTGACAGGGCCATGCGAGCTTTCTTT. This sequence encodes CASSPDRAMRAFF. Full variable domain (rest looked up from reference TRBV18 and TRBJ1-1): NAGVMQNPRHLVRRRGQEARLRCSPMKGHSHVYWYRQLPEEGLKFMVYLQKENIIDESGMPKERFSAEFPKEGPSILRIQQVVRGDSAAYFCASSPDRAMRAFFGQGTRLTVV.